This T cell receptor beta chain was sequenced during a study of T cell repertoires in cytomegalovirus infection. MiXCR was run by TCRdb on the reads, yielding one entry per CDR3 protein. The table shows about a million distinct CDR3 sequences, with roughly 30% occurring only once. Points from the study as a whole: Carriers of CMV plus the relevant HLA were identified by cumulative public TCR beta family frequency. The response measured ex vivo was dominated by TCR beta clonotypes (HLA-C-restricted and CMV-specific).

This clonotype was recorded a few times. As yet, its antigen is unknown. Looked up from germline, CDR1 is SEHNR and CDR2 is FQNEAQ (reference sequence). Trimming took 5 bases from V and 2 from J, leaving 14 bases between them. This CDR3 is 15 amino acids long. The receptor was derived from a human donor in good health (CMV status not recorded). Some clones in this sample may be carry-over from other donors' samples. This sample comprised cultured CD8+ T cells from PBMCs, obtained from culture after CMV antigen stimulation. The chain links TRBV7-9 to TRBJ2-3; D remains unclear. Here the CDR3 reads CASSPRADLTDTQYF. CDR3 sequence (DNA): TGTGCCAGCAGCCCCCGCGCGGACCTCACAGATACGCAGTATTTT.